A selection of T cell receptor beta chains follows, all from one sample in a study of T cell responses to AZD1222 COVID-19 vaccine. Assay: immunoSEQ multiplex PCR; the TCRdb copy retains only in-frame clones and omits some. The sample holds about 78,000 clones; around 90% are singletons and the top ten take roughly 23%. This specimen consisted of peripheral blood, obtained on day 0 of AZD1222 vaccination. Receptors originate from an adult in good health. The CDR3 runs from the conserved cysteine through the conserved F or W. D genes are given only for firm matches. Expanded clones get a size class; other rows say once, few or many, or leave the size out.

d_call j_call clone_size v_call cdr3_aa cdr3_nt
TRBD1 TRBJ2-5 . TRBV11-3 CASSSTGRETQYF TGTGCCAGCAGCTCGACAGGGCGAGAGACCCAGTACTTC
TRBD2 TRBJ2-1 . TRBV11-3 CASSSRGSGNRNEQFF TGTGCCAGCAGCTCCCGCGGTAGCGGGAACCGCAATGAGCAGTTCTTC
. TRBJ1-3 . TRBV5-4 CASSLDSGSGNTIYF TGTGCCAGCAGCTTGGATTCCGGATCTGGAAACACCATATATTTT
. TRBJ2-5 . TRBV9 CASSVEFSPGYEETQYF TGTGCCAGCAGCGTAGAGTTTTCTCCGGGTTACGAAGAGACCCAGTACTTC
. TRBJ2-7 . TRBV27 CASRRVLEGAAFYEQYF TGTGCCAGCAGGCGGGTCCTCGAAGGGGCAGCATTCTACGAGCAGTACTTC
TRBD1 TRBJ1-2 . TRBV20-1 CSRSGGGGYTF TGCAGCAGGTCAGGGGGCGGTGGCTACACCTTC
. TRBJ1-5 . TRBV21-1 CASSSSGCYSNQPQHF TGTGCCAGCAGCTCCTCGGGGTGCTATAGCAATCAGCCCCAGCATTTT
TRBD2 TRBJ2-5 . TRBV12-5 CASGPPPGLAGQETQYF TGTGCTAGTGGTCCCCCGCCGGGACTAGCGGGGCAAGAGACCCAGTACTTC
. TRBJ2-3 . TRBV5-4 CASKPWQGTDTQYF TGTGCCAGCAAACCCTGGCAGGGGACAGATACGCAGTATTTT
TRBD2 TRBJ2-5 once TRBV7-9 CASSPGLAWETQYF TGTGCCAGCAGCCCTGGACTAGCTTGGGAGACCCAGTACTTC
. TRBJ1-5 few TRBV7-2 CASRSGTQISRNQPQHF TGTGCCAGCAGGTCGGGGACACAGATCAGTCGGAATCAGCCCCAGCATTTT
. TRBJ1-1 few TRBV20-1 CSAAWNTEAFF TGCAGTGCCGCATGGAACACTGAAGCTTTCTTT
. TRBJ1-1 . TRBV19 CASSIEAETEAFF TGTGCCAGTAGTATAGAGGCGGAGACTGAAGCTTTCTTT
. TRBJ2-3 . TRBV7-6 CASSLNVGKDTQYF TGTGCCAGCAGCTTAAATGTAGGGAAAGATACGCAGTATTTT
. TRBJ2-3 . TRBV11-2 CASSRSPQGRYTDTQYF TGTGCCAGCAGCCGCTCCCCCCAGGGGCGCTACACAGATACGCAGTATTTT
. TRBJ1-2 . TRBV6-5 CASISLPGTGGYTF TGTGCCAGCATCTCCCTTCCGGGAACAGGTGGCTACACCTTC
. TRBJ1-1 . TRBV2 CASSGQTSEAFF TGTGCCAGCAGTGGACAGACTTCAGAAGCTTTCTTT
. TRBJ2-2 few TRBV21-1 CASSPRWVFF TGTGCCAGCAGCCCGAGGTGGGTGTTTTTT
. TRBJ1-2 . TRBV9 CASSENRVNNYGYTF TGTGCCAGCAGCGAGAACAGGGTAAATAACTATGGCTACACCTTC
. TRBJ1-5 few TRBV7-3 CASPYGRPQHF TGTGCCAGCCCCTATGGGAGGCCCCAGCATTTT
. TRBJ2-5 . TRBV29-1 CSAWEGQGETQYF TGCAGCGCCTGGGAGGGGCAGGGGGAGACCCAGTACTTC
. TRBJ1-2 . TRBV19 CASSIRGQANYGYTF TGTGCCAGTAGTATAAGGGGACAAGCTAACTATGGCTACACCTTC
. TRBJ1-1 . TRBV4-1 CASSQDGPPAGSTEAFF TGCGCCAGCAGCCAAGATGGGCCCCCGGCGGGGAGCACTGAAGCTTTCTTT
. TRBJ2-7 . TRBV7-2 CASSLAPGEFDEQYF TGTGCCAGCAGCTTAGCGCCGGGTGAATTTGACGAGCAGTACTTC
TRBD2 TRBJ2-7 . TRBV30 CAWSVGLAVYEQYF TGTGCCTGGAGTGTAGGACTAGCGGTTTACGAGCAGTACTTC
TRBD1 TRBJ2-1 . TRBV9 CASSVAGRGSNEQFF TGTGCCAGCAGCGTAGCGGGCAGGGGGAGCAATGAGCAGTTCTTC
TRBD1 TRBJ2-7 . TRBV4-1 CASSQEGIGTGGYEQYF TGCGCCAGCAGCCAAGAAGGAATTGGGACAGGGGGATACGAGCAGTACTTC
TRBD1 TRBJ2-1 . TRBV10-3 CAISPGTGVNEQFF TGTGCCATCAGCCCCGGGACAGGGGTCAATGAGCAGTTCTTC
. TRBJ1-3 . TRBV7-2 CASSLDSGGNTIYF TGTGCCAGCAGCTTAGACTCAGGTGGAAACACCATATATTTT
. TRBJ1-2 . TRBV4-1 CASSQAALGLGGGYTF TGCGCCAGCAGCCAAGCTGCTTTGGGTCTGGGGGGTGGCTACACCTTC
. TRBJ2-7 . TRBV15 CATSRARDQQYF TGTGCCACCAGCAGAGCAAGGGACCAGCAGTACTTC
. TRBJ2-5 . TRBV7-6 CASSLNRETQYF TGTGCCAGCAGCTTAAATCGGGAGACCCAGTACTTC
. TRBJ2-5 . TRBV7-6 CASSLPGENQETQYF TGTGCCAGCAGCTTACCGGGGGAAAACCAAGAGACCCAGTACTTC